This T cell receptor (beta chain) was observed in a study of beta chain features in type 1 diabetes. Regarding the study as a whole: Shorter templates may be favored by PCR, equally so in patients and controls. No resolution was reached here on whether HLA type influences TCRB rearrangement. All four CD4+ subsets from Type 1 diabetes patients carried moderately but significantly shorter TCRB CDR3s.

This clone was picked up a small number of times. Its target is unknown. Since all of the isolated RNA was reverse transcribed, expressed TCRB transcripts were what got sequenced. Sequencing used immunoSEQ multiplex PCR; TCRdb keeps in-frame clones, though not all of them. The table shows approximately 150,000 clones, with about 13% occurring only once. This CDR3 spans 13 amino acids. With 3 bases removed from V and 4 bases from J, the gap between germline ends came to 9 bases. Looked up from germline, CDR1 is MNHNY and CDR2 is SVGAGI (reference sequence). The sequence was collected from a man between 18 and 35 years old with type 1 diabetes. The specimen sequenced was central memory CD4+ T cells from blood. The chain carries TRBV6-6 and TRBJ1-1, with a weak D call TRBD1 (6 bases). In DNA form, the CDR3 reads TGTGCCAGCAGTTATGCCAGGGGCACTGAAGCTTTCTTT. This encodes CASSYARGTEAFF.